This paragraph reports one T cell receptor (beta chain). Its target is not known. This sequence may be a read error, since a much larger clone differs from it by one base. Tregs were sorted as CD4+CD25+CD127-/low cells. The CDR3 is 14 residues long. Trimming removed 3 bases from V and 0 bases from J, with 8 bases in between. Germline CDR1 and CDR2: MDHEN and SYDVKM. Semi-nested PCR with Nested Universal Primer A followed constant-region reverse priming of full-length variable regions. One entry per CDR3 protein, called by TCRdb with MiXCR from the 5' RACE reads. Among about 10,000 distinct CDR3 sequences listed, about 15% were seen once. Study-wide points: The TCR gene usage of tumor memory CD4+ T cells clustered together with blood and lymph node memory CD4+ cells and with lymph node naive CD4+ cells. Tumor Tregs overlapped most with tumor, then blood, naive CD4+ cells.

The receptor's source is a female donor with breast cancer. Source material: Tregs sorted from blood. The chain links TRBV28 to TRBJ1-2; no clear D. The CDR3 reads CASSLVVTNYGYTF. The CDR3 nucleotides are TGTGCCAGCAGTTTGGTCGTCACTAACTATGGCTACACCTTC.